The 14 T cell receptor beta chains listed next were all sequenced from one sample in a study of circulating and synovial CD4+ cells in juvenile arthritis. Libraries were prepared by immunoSEQ multiplex PCR; TCRdb keeps only in-frame clonotypes and omits some of them. This sample has about 30,000 clones, with just over 90% found just once. Material: CD4+ T cells from blood. All receptors derive from a human donor with juvenile idiopathic arthritis.

The V and J genes are TRBV7-3 and TRBJ2-1, with TRBD1 matching over 10 bases. Per germline, CDR1 SGHTA and CDR2 FQGTGA. After removal of 5 bases from V and 1 base from J, the junction contained 2 bases not matched to a gene. The CDR3 sequence is 15 residues long. The CDR3 coding sequence is TGTGCCAGCAGCCCGGGACAGGGGTCCTACAATGAGCAGTTCTTC. Its protein is CASSPGQGSYNEQFF.

CDR3 sequence reads: CASSEARQGARYQPQHF. The CDR3 DNA reads TGTGCCAGCAGTGAAGCACGCCAGGGGGCTCGGTATCAGCCCCAGCATTTT. This chain uses TRBV2 with TRBJ1-5; TRBD1 agrees at 8 bases. Per the germline V gene, CDR1 is SNHLY and CDR2 is FYNNEI. The V and J ends lost 0 bases and 5 bases, in that order; junction bases with no gene match: 9. The CDR3 sequence is 17 residues long.

V usage is TRBV7-3 and J usage is TRBJ2-1; the D gene is possibly TRBD2 (5 bases). Germline assignment: CDR1 SGHTA and CDR2 FQGTGA. This CDR3 comprises 13 residues. V was clipped by 5 bases and J by 2 bases, with 7 bases between them. CDR3 coding DNA: TGTGCCAGCAGCCCGGGGACCTACAATGAGCAGTTCTTC. Its translation: CASSPGTYNEQFF.

This clone was observed a few times. The rearrangement uses TRBV10-3 and TRBJ1-4, with 10 positions matching TRBD1. Germline V gives CDR1 ENHRY, CDR2 SYGVKD. V shed 3 bases and J 8 bases; nucleotides not matched to a gene: 3. The CDR3 contains 14 residues. The CDR3 region is CAISDGQGGEKLFF. DNA of the CDR3: TGTGCCATCAGTGATGGACAGGGGGGGGAAAAACTGTTTTTT.

CDR3 nucleotide sequence: TGTGCCAGCAGTTTCCCCGGGAGGGCTCTAGATGAGCAGTTCTTC. Protein product: CASSFPGRALDEQFF. V gene TRBV27 combines with J gene TRBJ2-1; 8 nucleotides line up with TRBD2. This CDR3 contains 15 residues. The germline CDR1 and CDR2 sequences are MNHEY and SMNVEV (reference sequence). Germline trimming cut 3 bases from V and 8 bases from J; bases unmatched to any gene: 9.

The rearrangement links TRBV5-1 to TRBJ2-7; TRBD2 aligns across 11 bases. The CDR3 is 16 amino acids. Germline CDR1 is SGHRS and CDR2 is YFSETQ. V shed 4 bases and J 4 bases; nucleotides not matched to a gene: 10. The CDR3 DNA reads TGCGCCAGCAGCCTGGGGGGGGCTAGCGGGAGGTACGAGCAGTACTTC. Its protein is CASSLGGASGRYEQYF.

The chain employs TRBV27 and TRBJ2-1; D possibly corresponds to TRBD2 (5 bases). The V gene's germline CDR1 is MNHEY and CDR2 SMNVEV (reference sequence). V lost 8 bases, J lost 9 bases, and 17 bases lay in between. This CDR3 has 13 residues. The CDR3 nucleotides are TGTGCCAGCTCCCTCTGGCCCAGCGGTGAGCAGTTCTTC. This encodes CASSLWPSGEQFF.

The rearrangement joins TRBV28 to TRBJ2-7; D gene ambiguous. The CDR3 has 15 amino acids. From germline, CDR1 is MDHEN and CDR2 SYDVKM. Trimming removed 3 bases from V and 0 bases from J, with 12 bases in between. CDR3 coding DNA: TGTGCCAGCAGTTTGTCCGTTTTTAGCTCCTACGAGCAGTACTTC. Protein product: CASSLSVFSSYEQYF. Using reference TRBV28 and TRBJ2-7 for the parts outside the CDR3, the full variable domain is DVKVTQSSRYLVKRTGEKVFLECVQDMDHENMFWYRQDPGLGLRLIYFSYDVKMKEKGDIPEGYSVSREKKERFSLILESASTNQTSMYLCASSLSVFSSYEQYFGPGTRLTVT.

The chain carries TRBV10-3 and TRBJ2-1; tentative D call: TRBD1 (6 bases). The CDR3 contains 14 residues. V lost 6 bases, J lost 4 bases, and 13 bases lay in between. Germline V gene lookup returns CDR1 ENHRY and CDR2 SYGVKD. The DNA for the CDR3 is TGTGCCATCAGGGGACAACAAGTATACAATGAGCAGTTCTTC. Protein sequence: CAIRGQQVYNEQFF.

A few counts support this clone. This chain joins TRBV5-4 and TRBJ2-5; TRBD2 matches 7 bases. The germline V gene encodes CDR1 SGHNT and CDR2 YYREEE (reference sequence). The CDR3 covers 14 residues. V was clipped by 4 bases and J by 1 base; unmatched bases: 4. The CDR3 sequence: CASSALASQETQYF. The DNA for the CDR3 is TGTGCCAGCAGCGCACTAGCGTCCCAAGAGACCCAGTACTTC.

This chain joins TRBV5-8 and TRBJ2-1, with 11 bases lining up with TRBD1. This CDR3 has 17 residues. Germline CDR1 is SGHTS and CDR2 is YDEGEE. J gave up 2 bases and V 0 bases, and 4 bases lay outside the gene matches. The DNA of the CDR3 is TGTGCCAGCAGCTTGGGACCGGACAGGGGGCCCTACAATGAGCAGTTCTTC. It yields the protein CASSLGPDRGPYNEQFF.

The chain uses TRBV5-1 and TRBJ2-3; 11 positions match TRBD2. V lost 4 bases to trimming and J lost 0 bases; unmatched junction nucleotides: 4. CDR3 size: 16 residues. Germline V gene data show CDR1 as SGHRS and CDR2 as YFSETQ. CDR3 sequence reads: CASSQGTSGSTDTQYF. In DNA form, the CDR3 reads TGCGCCAGCAGCCAAGGGACTAGCGGAAGCACAGATACGCAGTATTTT.

The V gene is TRBV10-3, the J gene TRBJ1-5, with D possibly being TRBD1 (6 bases). Germline V gene data show CDR1 as ENHRY and CDR2 as SYGVKD. V was pared by 0 bases and J by 5 bases, with 11 bases between. This CDR3 region has 15 residues. Written as DNA, the CDR3 is TGTGCCATCAGTGAGTCGAAGGGGGACGATCAGCCCCAGCATTTT. Translated: CAISESKGDDQPQHF.

V usage is TRBV6-1 and J usage is TRBJ2-5, with 12 bases aligning to TRBD1. V lost 5 bases to trimming and J lost 11 bases; unmatched junction nucleotides: 12. The CDR3 length is 15 residues. CDR1 is MNHNS, CDR2 SASEGT, per germline. The CDR3 here is CASSTGTGGLWEQYF. The CDR3 DNA reads as TGTGCCAGCAGTACCGGGACAGGGGGCCTCTGGGAGCAGTACTTC.